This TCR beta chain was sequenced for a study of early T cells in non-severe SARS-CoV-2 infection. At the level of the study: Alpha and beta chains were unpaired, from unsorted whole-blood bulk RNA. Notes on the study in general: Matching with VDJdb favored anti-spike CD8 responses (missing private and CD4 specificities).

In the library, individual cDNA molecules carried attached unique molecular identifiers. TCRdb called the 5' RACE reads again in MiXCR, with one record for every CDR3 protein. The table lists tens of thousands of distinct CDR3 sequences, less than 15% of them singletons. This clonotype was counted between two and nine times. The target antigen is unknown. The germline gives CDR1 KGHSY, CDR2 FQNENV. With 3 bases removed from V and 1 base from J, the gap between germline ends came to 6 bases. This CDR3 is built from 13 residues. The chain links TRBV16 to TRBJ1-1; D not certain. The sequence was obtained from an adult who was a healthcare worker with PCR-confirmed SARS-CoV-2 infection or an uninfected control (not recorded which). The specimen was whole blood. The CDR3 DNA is TGTGCCAGCAGCCAGGAAAAGAACACTGAAGCTTTCTTT. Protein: CASSQEKNTEAFF. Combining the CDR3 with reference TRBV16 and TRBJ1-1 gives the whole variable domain GEEVAQTPKHLVRGEGQKAKLYCAPIKGHSYVFWYQQVLKNEFKFLISFQNENVFDETGMPKERFSAKCLPNSPCSLEIQATKLEDSAVYFCASSQEKNTEAFFGQGTRLTVV.